This passage covers 8 T cell receptor beta chains from one sample sequenced in a study of response to subunit inactivated influenza vaccine. One entry per CDR3 protein, called by TCRdb with MiXCR from the RT-PCR reads. The repertoire holds fewer than 800,000 distinct CDR3 sequences, 15% to 19% seen once, with around 10% in the top ten. The sequencing used PBMCs from blood, collected approximately 13 days after vaccination. The receptors come from a man aged 50 to 60 who received an inactivated influenza vaccine.

V gene TRBV3-1 combines with J gene TRBJ2-1; the D gene could be TRBD1 or TRBD2 (5 bases each). Trimming left V 4 bases short and J 0 bases short, with 10 bases between. CDR3 size: 15 residues. Germline V lookup: CDR1 LGHDT, CDR2 YNNKEL (reference sequence). The CDR3 spells CASSPRDVSYNEQFF. CDR3 bases: TGTGCCAGCAGCCCCCGGGACGTCTCCTACAATGAGCAGTTCTTC.

V usage is TRBV6-1 and J usage is TRBJ1-1, with 8 positions matching TRBD1. The CDR3 length is 15 residues. J lost 6 bases, V lost 5 bases, and 11 bases had no gene match. CDR1 and CDR2 (germline): MNHNS, SASEGT. This CDR3 is CASSRRQGLQPEAFF. CDR3 DNA: TGTGCCAGCAGTAGGAGACAGGGGCTCCAACCTGAAGCTTTCTTT.

A remark on this clonotype: The junction differs from germline at one of its ends, possibly a read error. This rearrangement joins TRBV3-1 to TRBJ1-6; TRBD1 aligns across 7 bases. The CDR3 totals 13 residues. Germline CDR1 LGHDT, CDR2 YNNKEL (reference sequence). The DNA for the CDR3 is TGTGCCTGCAGCCCCCGACAGGGTTTAACCCTCCACTTT. Translating gives CACSPRQGLTLHF. Combining the CDR3 with reference TRBV3-1 and TRBJ1-6 gives the whole variable domain DTAVSQTPKYLVTQMGNDKSIKCEQNLGHDTMYWYKQDSKKFLKIMFSYNNKELIINETVPNRFSPKSPDKAHLNLHINSLELGDSAVYFCACSPRQGLTLHFGNGTRLTVT.

This clonotype has more than one count but fewer than ten. Here the CDR3 DNA reads TGTGCCAGCAGCTTAGTCCCCAGGGGCCGGGATACGCAGTATTTT. Translation gives CASSLVPRGRDTQYF. The chain employs TRBV7-2 and TRBJ2-3; tentatively, D is TRBD1 (6 bases). Germline-derived CDR1 and CDR2 are SGHTA and FQGNSA. The CDR3 sequence is 15 residues long. V was trimmed by 1 base and J by 6 bases, leaving 14 bases between them.

This clonotype has only a few counts. The CDR3 bases are TGTGCCAGTAGTATGACCGGCGATGAGCAGTTCTTC. This codes for CASSMTGDEQFF. The V call is TRBV19, the J call TRBJ2-1; D gene uncertain. Trimming took off 3 bases at V and 8 bases at J, with 8 bases between the two ends. Germline V gene data show CDR1 as LNHDA and CDR2 as SQIVND (reference sequence). The CDR3 runs to 12 residues.

This clonotype was seen a handful of times. This chain connects TRBV6-5 to TRBJ2-7, with 10 bases matching TRBD1. V shed 1 base, J shed 0 bases, and the junction held 6 bases outside the gene matches. The germline CDR1 and CDR2 sequences are MNHEY and SVGAGI. The CDR3 is made up of 17 amino acids. The CDR3 DNA is TGTGCCAGCAGTTACTTCTCCAGGACAGGGGGCTCCTACGAGCAGTACTTC. Translation: CASSYFSRTGGSYEQYF.

This clonotype was detected only a few times. The chain joins TRBV5-1 to TRBJ2-1; 7 positions agree with TRBD2. Unmatched junction bases numbered 16, after V lost 3 bases and J lost 7 bases. This CDR3 region has 17 residues. Germline CDR1 SGHRS, CDR2 YFSETQ. This chain's CDR3 is CASSSGWEGVRLNEQFF. The CDR3 nucleotides are TGCGCCAGCAGCTCCGGTTGGGAGGGCGTGAGGCTGAATGAGCAGTTCTTC.

In its sample, this clonotype was seen many times. This rearrangement joins TRBV3-1 to TRBJ2-1; 8 bases line up with TRBD1. Germline V gene data show CDR1 as LGHDT and CDR2 as YNNKEL (reference sequence). This CDR3 contains 15 residues. V was clipped by 5 bases and J by 9 bases; unmatched bases: 12. CDR3 loop: CASSSRDRRVGEQFF. CDR3 sequence (DNA): TGTGCCAGCAGCAGCCGGGACAGGCGAGTCGGTGAGCAGTTCTTC.